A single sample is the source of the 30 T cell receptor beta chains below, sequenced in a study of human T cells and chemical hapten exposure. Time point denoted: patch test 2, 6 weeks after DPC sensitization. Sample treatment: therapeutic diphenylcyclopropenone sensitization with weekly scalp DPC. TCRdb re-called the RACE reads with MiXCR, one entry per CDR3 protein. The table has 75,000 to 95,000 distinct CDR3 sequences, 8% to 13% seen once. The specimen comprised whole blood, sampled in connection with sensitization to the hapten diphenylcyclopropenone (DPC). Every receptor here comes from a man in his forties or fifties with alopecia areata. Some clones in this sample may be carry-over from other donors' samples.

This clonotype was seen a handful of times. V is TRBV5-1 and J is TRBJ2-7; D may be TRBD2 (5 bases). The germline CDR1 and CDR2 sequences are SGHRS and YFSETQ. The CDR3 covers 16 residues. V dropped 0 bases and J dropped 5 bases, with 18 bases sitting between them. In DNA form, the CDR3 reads TGCGCCAGCAGCTTGGGCCTTAGGTCGGGAACTGACGAGCAGTACGTC. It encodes CASSLGLRSGTDEQYV.

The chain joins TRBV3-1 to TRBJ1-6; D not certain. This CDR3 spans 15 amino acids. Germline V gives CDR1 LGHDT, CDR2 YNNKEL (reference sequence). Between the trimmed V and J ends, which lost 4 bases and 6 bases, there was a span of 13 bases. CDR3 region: CASSPIKDSNSPLHF. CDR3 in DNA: TGTGCCAGCAGCCCCATTAAGGATAGTAATTCACCCCTCCACTTT.

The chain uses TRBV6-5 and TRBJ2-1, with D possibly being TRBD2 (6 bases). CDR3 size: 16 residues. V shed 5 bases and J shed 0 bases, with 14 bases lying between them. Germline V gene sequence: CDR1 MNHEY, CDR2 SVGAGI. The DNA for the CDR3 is TGTGCCAGCAGTGCGGGACTCTCGAGCTCCTACAATGAGCAGTTCTTC. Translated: CASSAGLSSSYNEQFF.

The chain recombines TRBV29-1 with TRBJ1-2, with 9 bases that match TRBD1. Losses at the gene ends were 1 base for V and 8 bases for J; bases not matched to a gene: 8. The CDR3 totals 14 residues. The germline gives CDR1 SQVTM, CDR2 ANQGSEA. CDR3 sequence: CSVEATTGGGGYTF. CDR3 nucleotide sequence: TGCAGCGTTGAAGCCACGACAGGGGGGGGCGGCTACACCTTC.

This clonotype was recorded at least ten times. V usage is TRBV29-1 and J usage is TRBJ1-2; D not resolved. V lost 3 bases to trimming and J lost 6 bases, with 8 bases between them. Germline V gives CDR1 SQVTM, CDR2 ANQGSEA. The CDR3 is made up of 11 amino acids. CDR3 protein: CSVEELNGYTF. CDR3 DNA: TGCAGCGTTGAGGAGCTAAATGGCTACACCTTC.

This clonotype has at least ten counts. CDR3: CAISVGVAAEAFF. The CDR3 DNA is TGTGCCATCAGTGTCGGCGTAGCCGCTGAAGCTTTCTTT. This chain joins TRBV10-3 and TRBJ1-1; D remains unclear. The CDR3 runs 13 residues. Germline CDR1 reads ENHRY; CDR2 reads SYGVKD. V was clipped by 4 bases and J by 6 bases, with 12 bases between them.

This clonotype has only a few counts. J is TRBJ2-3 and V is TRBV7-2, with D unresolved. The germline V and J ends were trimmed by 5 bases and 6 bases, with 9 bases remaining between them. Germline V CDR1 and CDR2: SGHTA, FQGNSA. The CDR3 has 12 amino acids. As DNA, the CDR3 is TGTGCCAGCAGCCCTCCGACCGATACGCAGTATTTT. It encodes CASSPPTDTQYF.

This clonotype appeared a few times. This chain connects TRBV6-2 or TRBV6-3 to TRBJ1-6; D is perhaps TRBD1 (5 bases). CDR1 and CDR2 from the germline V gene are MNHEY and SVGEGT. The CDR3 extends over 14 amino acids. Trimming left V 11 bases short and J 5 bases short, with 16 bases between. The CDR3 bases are TGTGCCGGAGGCCCGGGGCCGAATAATTCACCCCTCCACTTT. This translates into CAGGPGPNNSPLHF.

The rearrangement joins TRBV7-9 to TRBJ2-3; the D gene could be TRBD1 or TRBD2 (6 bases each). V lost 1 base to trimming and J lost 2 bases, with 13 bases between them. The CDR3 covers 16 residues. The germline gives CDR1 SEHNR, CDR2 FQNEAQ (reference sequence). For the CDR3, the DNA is TGTGCCAGCAGCTTAGGACGGGGGCTGGTCACAGATACGCAGTATTTT. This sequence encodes CASSLGRGLVTDTQYF.

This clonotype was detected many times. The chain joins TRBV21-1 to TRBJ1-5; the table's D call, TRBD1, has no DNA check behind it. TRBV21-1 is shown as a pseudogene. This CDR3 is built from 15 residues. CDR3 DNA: TGTGCCAGCAGCAAAGGCCAGGGATGGGATCAGCCCCAGCATTTT. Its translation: CASSKGQGWDQPQHF.

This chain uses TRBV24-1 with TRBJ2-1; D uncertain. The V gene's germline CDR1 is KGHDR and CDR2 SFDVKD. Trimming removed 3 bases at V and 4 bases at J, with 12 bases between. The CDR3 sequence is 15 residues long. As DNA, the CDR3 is TGTGCCACCAGTGATCAGGCATCAAGTTACAATGAGCAGTTCTTC. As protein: CATSDQASSYNEQFF.

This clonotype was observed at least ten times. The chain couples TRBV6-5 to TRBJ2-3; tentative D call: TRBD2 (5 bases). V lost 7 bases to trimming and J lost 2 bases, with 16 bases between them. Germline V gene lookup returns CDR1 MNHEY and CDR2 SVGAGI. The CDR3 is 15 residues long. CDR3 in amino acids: CASTPRGGNTDTQYF. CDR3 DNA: TGTGCCAGCACCCCCCGTGGAGGCAACACAGATACGCAGTATTTT.

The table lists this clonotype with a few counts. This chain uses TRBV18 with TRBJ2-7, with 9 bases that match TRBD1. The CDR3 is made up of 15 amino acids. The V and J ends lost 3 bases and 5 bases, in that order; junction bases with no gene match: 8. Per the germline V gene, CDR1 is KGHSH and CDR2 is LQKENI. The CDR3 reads CASSPAGTGTHEQYF. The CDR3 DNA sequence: TGTGCCAGCTCACCGGCCGGGACAGGGACCCACGAGCAGTACTTC.

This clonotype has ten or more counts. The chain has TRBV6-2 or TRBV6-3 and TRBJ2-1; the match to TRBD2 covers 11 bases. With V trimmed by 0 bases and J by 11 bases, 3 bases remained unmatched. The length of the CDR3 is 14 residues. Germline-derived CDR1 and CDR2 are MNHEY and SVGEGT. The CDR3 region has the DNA TGTGCCAGCAGTTACTCACTAGCGGGAGTGAAGCAGTTCTTC. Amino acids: CASSYSLAGVKQFF.

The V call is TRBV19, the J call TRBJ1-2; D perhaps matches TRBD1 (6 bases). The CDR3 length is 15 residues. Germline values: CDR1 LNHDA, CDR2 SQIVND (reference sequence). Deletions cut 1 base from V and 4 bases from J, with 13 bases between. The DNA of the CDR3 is TGTGCCAGTAGTATAGCCCCCACAGGGATCTATGGCTACACCTTC. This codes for CASSIAPTGIYGYTF.

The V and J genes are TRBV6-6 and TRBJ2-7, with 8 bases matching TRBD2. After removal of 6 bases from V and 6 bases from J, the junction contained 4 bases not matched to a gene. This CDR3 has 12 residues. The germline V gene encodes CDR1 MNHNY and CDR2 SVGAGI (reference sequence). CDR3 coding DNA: TGTGCCAGCAGGCGGGGGGCGGGCGAGCAGTACTTC. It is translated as CASRRGAGEQYF.

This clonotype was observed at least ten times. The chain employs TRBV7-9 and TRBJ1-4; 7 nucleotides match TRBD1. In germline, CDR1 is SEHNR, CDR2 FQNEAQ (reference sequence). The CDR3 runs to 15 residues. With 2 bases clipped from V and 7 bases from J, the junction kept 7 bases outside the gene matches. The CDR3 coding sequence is TGTGCCAGCAGCTTAAGGACAGGCACCCTTGAAAAACTGTTTTTT. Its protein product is CASSLRTGTLEKLFF.

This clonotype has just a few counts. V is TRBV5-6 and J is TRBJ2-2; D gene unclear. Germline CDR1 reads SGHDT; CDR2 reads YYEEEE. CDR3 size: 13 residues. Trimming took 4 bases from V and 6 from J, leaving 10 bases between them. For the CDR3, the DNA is TGTGCCAGCAGCCCTCTGCCGGCCGGGGAGCTGTTTTTT. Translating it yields CASSPLPAGELFF.

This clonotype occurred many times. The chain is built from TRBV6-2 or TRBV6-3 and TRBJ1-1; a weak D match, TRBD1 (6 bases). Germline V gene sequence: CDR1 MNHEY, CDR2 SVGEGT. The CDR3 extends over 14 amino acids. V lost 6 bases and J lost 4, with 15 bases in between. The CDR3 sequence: CASSFTGIGTEAFF. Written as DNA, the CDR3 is TGTGCCAGCAGCTTTACAGGGATCGGCACTGAAGCTTTCTTT.

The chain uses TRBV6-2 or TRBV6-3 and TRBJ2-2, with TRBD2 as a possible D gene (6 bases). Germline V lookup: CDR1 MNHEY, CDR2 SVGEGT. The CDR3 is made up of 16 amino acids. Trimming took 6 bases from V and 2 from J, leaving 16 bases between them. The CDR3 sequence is CASRRGRTDNTGELFF. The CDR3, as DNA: TGTGCCAGCAGACGGGGGAGGACGGATAACACCGGGGAGCTGTTTTTT.

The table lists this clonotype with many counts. This chain's CDR3 is CAWSIDSNQPQHF. As DNA, the CDR3 is TGTGCCTGGAGTATTGATAGCAATCAGCCCCAGCATTTT. The V gene is TRBV30, the J gene TRBJ1-5; D gene unclear. The CDR3 spans 13 residues. Germline V lookup: CDR1 GTSNPN, CDR2 SVGIG (reference sequence). V was trimmed by 2 bases and J by 0 bases, leaving 5 bases between them.

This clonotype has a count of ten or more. The CDR3 spells CAIRADTRNQPQHF. Written as DNA, the CDR3 is TGTGCCATTAGGGCGGACACCCGCAATCAGCCCCAGCATTTT. This chain links TRBV6-1 with TRBJ1-5, with TRBD1 as a possible D gene (5 bases). V lost 10 bases and J lost 2, with 15 bases in between. The CDR3 has 14 residues. Germline values: CDR1 MNHNS, CDR2 SASEGT.

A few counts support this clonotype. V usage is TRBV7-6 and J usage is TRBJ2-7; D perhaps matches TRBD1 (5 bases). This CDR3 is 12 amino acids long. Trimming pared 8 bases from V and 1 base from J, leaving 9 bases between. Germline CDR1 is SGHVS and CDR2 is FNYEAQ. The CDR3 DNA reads TGTGCCAGCCCAGGGAAATCCTACGAGCAGTACGTC. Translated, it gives CASPGKSYEQYV.

CDR3 DNA sequence: TGTGCCAGCAGCCACGCAAGACGAGGGGCGAGCTCTGGGGCCAACGTCCTGACTTTC. This codes for CASSHARRGASSGANVLTF. The genes are TRBV5-4 and TRBJ2-6, with D perhaps given as TRBD1 or TRBD2 (5 bases each). Looked up from germline, CDR1 is SGHNT and CDR2 is YYREEE (reference sequence). The CDR3 extends over 19 amino acids. V was pared by 4 bases and J by 0 bases, with 20 bases between.

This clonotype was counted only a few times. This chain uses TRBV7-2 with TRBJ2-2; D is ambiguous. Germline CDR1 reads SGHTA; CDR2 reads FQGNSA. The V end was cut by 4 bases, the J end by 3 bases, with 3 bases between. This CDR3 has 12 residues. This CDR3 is CASSSYTGELFF. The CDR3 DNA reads TGTGCCAGCAGCTCCTACACCGGGGAGCTGTTTTTT.

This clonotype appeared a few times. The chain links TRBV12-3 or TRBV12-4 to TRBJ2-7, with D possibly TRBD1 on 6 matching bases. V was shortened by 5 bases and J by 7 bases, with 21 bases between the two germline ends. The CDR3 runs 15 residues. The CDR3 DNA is TGTGCCAGCAGTGAAAGACAGGAGCCAATTCCGGAGCAGTACTTC. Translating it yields CASSERQEPIPEQYF.

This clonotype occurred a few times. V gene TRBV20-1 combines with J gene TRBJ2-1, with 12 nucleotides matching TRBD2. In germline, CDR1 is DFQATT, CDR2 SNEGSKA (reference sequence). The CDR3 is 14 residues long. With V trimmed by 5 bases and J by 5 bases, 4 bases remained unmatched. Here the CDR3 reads CSASRTSGNNEQFF. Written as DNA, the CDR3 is TGCAGTGCTTCCCGGACTAGCGGGAACAATGAGCAGTTCTTC.

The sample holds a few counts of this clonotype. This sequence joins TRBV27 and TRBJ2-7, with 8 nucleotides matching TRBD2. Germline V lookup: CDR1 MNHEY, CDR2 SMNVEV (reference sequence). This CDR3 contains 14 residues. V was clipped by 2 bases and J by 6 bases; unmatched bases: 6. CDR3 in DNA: TGTGCCAGCAGTTTAAGACGGGAGGGCCTCGAGCAGTACGTC. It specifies CASSLRREGLEQYV.

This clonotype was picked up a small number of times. The CDR3 nucleotides read TGCAGCGTTGAGGCCACGTACTATGGCTACACCTTC. It encodes CSVEATYYGYTF. J is TRBJ1-2 and V is TRBV29-1; D is unclear. The CDR3 has 12 amino acids. The ends were cut back, 3 bases at V and 3 bases at J, with 8 bases in the middle. Germline values: CDR1 SQVTM, CDR2 ANQGSEA.

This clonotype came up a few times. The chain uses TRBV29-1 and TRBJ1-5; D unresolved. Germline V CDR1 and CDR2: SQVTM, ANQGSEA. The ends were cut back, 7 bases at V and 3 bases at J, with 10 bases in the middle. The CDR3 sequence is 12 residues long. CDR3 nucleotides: TGCAGCGCAATGGGAGACAATCAGCCCCAGCATTTT. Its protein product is CSAMGDNQPQHF.